This T cell receptor (beta chain) comes out of a study of radiation and T cells in renal cell carcinoma. With regard to this clone: Its antigen is currently unknown.

This sample's time point: blood 4 weeks post-SBRT, at nephrectomy. Treatment specified: 15 Gy SBRT to primary tumor, nephrectomy 4 weeks later. General study points: Top tumor clonotypes rose in blood 2 weeks post-radiation, then contracted.

The CDR3 spans 13 residues. The V gene lost 2 bases and the J gene lost 9 bases, with 13 bases spanning the gap. Per the germline V gene, CDR1 is MNHNS and CDR2 is SASEGT. The repertoire was sequenced with immunoSEQ multiplex PCR; TCRdb's copy has only in-frame clones and lacks some. The table shows just under 150,000 clones, with around nine tenths occurring only once. The material was blood, obtained from a patient whose treatment included radiotherapy and nephrectomy. The receptor comes from a woman aged 45-65 years with renal cell carcinoma. This chain joins TRBV6-1 and TRBJ1-1; D is undetermined. The CDR3 nucleotides are TGTGCCAGCAGTGAAATGGAAAGGGAACAAGCTTTCTTT. Translation gives CASSEMEREQAFF.